The 30 T cell receptor beta chains reported below all come from one sample, sequenced in a study of blood T cell repertoires in COVID-19. Sequencing was performed with immunoSEQ multiplex PCR; in TCRdb, only in-frame clones are kept and a portion is missing. This sample has more than 150,000 clones, with approximately 88% found just once. Sequencing input: PBMCs or T cells enriched from blood (not recorded which). All receptors derive from a woman in her sixties or seventies who had recovered from COVID-19.

This chain uses TRBV12-3 or TRBV12-4 with TRBJ2-1; TRBD2 agrees at 8 bases. The junction had 8 bases not matched to a gene; V was cut back by 6 bases and J by 13 bases. CDR3 length: 12 amino acids. CDR3 loop: CASRRGREAQFF. The CDR3 coding sequence is TGTGCCAGCAGACGGGGGCGGGAGGCACAGTTCTTC.

The chain is built from TRBV5-1 and TRBJ2-1; D gene uncertain. The V gene lost 0 bases and the J gene lost 3 bases, with 10 bases spanning the gap. The CDR3 spans 15 residues. Germline V gene sequence: CDR1 SGHRS, CDR2 YFSETQ. The CDR3 DNA reads as TGCGCCAGCAGCTTGGAACTTCTTGACTACAATGAGCAGTTCTTC. Its protein is CASSLELLDYNEQFF.

The chain has TRBV28 and TRBJ2-3, with 9 bases lining up with TRBD2. Germline lookup yields CDR1 MDHEN and CDR2 SYDVKM. V lost 2 bases to trimming and J lost 0 bases; unmatched junction nucleotides: 3. CDR3 size: 16 residues. DNA for the CDR3: TGTGCCAGCAGTTTAGATAGCGGGAGAAGCACAGATACGCAGTATTTT. This codes for CASSLDSGRSTDTQYF.

The chain combines TRBV27 with TRBJ2-3; 14 positions match TRBD2. This CDR3 comprises 14 residues. The junction had 3 bases not matched to a gene; V was cut back by 8 bases and J by 5 bases. Germline V gene lookup returns CDR1 MNHEY and CDR2 SMNVEV (reference sequence). CDR3 DNA: TGTGCCAGCTCGGGACTAGCGGGAGAAGATACGCAGTATTTT. Translating it yields CASSGLAGEDTQYF.

The CDR3 region is CASSVQGPNTGELFF. The CDR3 DNA sequence: TGTGCCAGCTCGGTACAGGGCCCGAACACCGGGGAGCTGTTTTTT. This chain uses TRBV18 with TRBJ2-2; tentative D call: TRBD1 (6 bases). Germline-derived CDR1 and CDR2 are KGHSH and LQKENI. The CDR3 consists of 15 residues. Between the trimmed V and J ends, which lost 6 bases and 0 bases, there was a span of 11 bases.

V and J are TRBV9 and TRBJ2-1; 7 bases are a match to TRBD2. Trimming took 0 bases from V and 3 from J; bases not matched to a gene: 3. This CDR3 has 15 amino acids. CDR1 SGDLS and CDR2 YYNGEE come from the germline V gene. DNA for the CDR3: TGTGCCAGCAGCGTAGGAAGCGGGGTCTACAATGAGCAGTTCTTC. Translating it yields CASSVGSGVYNEQFF.

The V gene is TRBV7-6, the J gene TRBJ2-1; possibly TRBD2 for D (5 bases). The CDR3 is made up of 14 amino acids. Germline V gene data show CDR1 as SGHVS and CDR2 as FNYEAQ. Trimming removed 5 bases from V and 7 bases from J, with 15 bases in between. CDR3 sequence: CASSPRRPGNEQFF. DNA for the CDR3: TGTGCCAGCAGCCCACGACGGCCGGGGAATGAGCAGTTCTTC.

The chain has TRBV6-2 or TRBV6-3 and TRBJ2-1; TRBD2 agrees at 11 bases. There are 18 residues in the CDR3. Germline values: CDR1 MNHEY, CDR2 SVGEGT. The J segment lost 6 bases and the V segment lost 2 bases, leaving 12 bases of the junction unmatched. CDR3 protein: CASSYSSTSGSIGNEQFF. CDR3 coding DNA: TGTGCCAGCAGTTACAGCTCTACTAGCGGGAGTATCGGCAATGAGCAGTTCTTC.

This chain connects TRBV4-1 to TRBJ1-1, with 8 positions matching TRBD1. Germline trimming cut 1 base from V and 0 bases from J; bases unmatched to any gene: 4. The CDR3 length is 16 residues. CDR1 and CDR2 (germline): MGHRA, YSYEKL. The CDR3 protein is CASSQAGTGMNTEAFF. Here the CDR3 DNA reads TGCGCCAGCAGCCAAGCCGGGACAGGCATGAACACTGAAGCTTTCTTT.

This sequence joins TRBV7-9 and TRBJ2-1, with 8 positions matching TRBD2. The CDR3 has 16 residues. Trimming at V came to 0 bases and at J to 4 bases, leaving 5 bases not matched to a gene. The germline gives CDR1 SEHNR, CDR2 FQNEAQ (reference sequence). The CDR3 sequence is CASSLALAGTYNEQFF. CDR3 in DNA: TGTGCCAGCAGCTTAGCTCTAGCGGGTACTTACAATGAGCAGTTCTTC.

The gene calls are TRBV3-1 (or the pseudogene TRBV3-2) and TRBJ2-3, with unresolved D. Trimming removed 0 bases from V and 2 bases from J, with 9 bases in between. CDR3 length: 15 residues. Germline lookup yields CDR1 LGHDT and CDR2 YNNKEL (reference sequence). The CDR3 DNA reads TGTGCCAGCAGCCAAGAGAGCGTCTACACAGATACGCAGTATTTT. It is translated as CASSQESVYTDTQYF.

This clone appeared a single time. CDR3 protein: CASSPMGVVSADEQFF. The CDR3 DNA is TGTGCCAGCAGTCCCATGGGCGTGGTTAGCGCCGATGAGCAGTTCTTC. The chain links TRBV27 to TRBJ2-1, with D perhaps TRBD2 (5 bases). The CDR3 extends over 16 amino acids. Trimming took off 5 bases at V and 8 bases at J, with 22 bases between the two ends. Germline CDR1 reads MNHEY; CDR2 reads SMNVEV (reference sequence).

The rearrangement joins TRBV19 to TRBJ1-1; TRBD1 aligns across 7 bases. Germline CDR1 reads LNHDA; CDR2 reads SQIVND (reference sequence). The CDR3 consists of 14 residues. The V gene end was trimmed by 7 bases and the J gene end by 1 base; junction bases not matched to a gene: 6. The CDR3 loop reads CASMGGQANTEAFF. The CDR3 nucleotides read TGTGCCAGTATGGGAGGACAGGCGAACACTGAAGCTTTCTTT. Supplemented by reference TRBV19 and TRBJ1-1, the full variable domain reads DGGITQSPKYLFRKEGQNVTLSCEQNLNHDAMYWYRQDPGQGLRLIYYSQIVNDFQKGDIAEGYSVSREKKESFPLTVTSAQKNPTAFYLCASMGGQANTEAFFGQGTRLTVV.

The chain carries TRBV7-3 and TRBJ2-1; TRBD2 aligns across 10 bases. V lost 3 bases to trimming and J lost 2 bases; unmatched junction nucleotides: 4. This CDR3 comprises 16 residues. The V gene's germline CDR1 is SGHTA and CDR2 FQGTGA. CDR3: CASSLGGTSAYNEQFF. The CDR3 DNA is TGTGCCAGCAGCTTGGGGGGGACTAGCGCCTACAATGAGCAGTTCTTC.

This sequence joins TRBV27 and TRBJ2-1, with a tentative D call TRBD1 (6 bases). The CDR3 is 18 amino acids. V lost 3 bases and J lost 3, with 21 bases in between. Germline V gene data show CDR1 as MNHEY and CDR2 as SMNVEV (reference sequence). Written as DNA, the CDR3 is TGTGCCAGCAGTTTGGGACCCCGGGACATCTGGAGCTACAATGAGCAGTTCTTC. Its translation: CASSLGPRDIWSYNEQFF.

The chain is built from TRBV5-4 and TRBJ2-1; maybe TRBD2 (6 bases). V gave up 0 bases and J gave up 4 bases, with 11 bases separating them. The CDR3 has 15 residues. The germline V gene has CDR1 SGHNT and CDR2 YYREEE (reference sequence). CDR3 DNA sequence: TGTGCCAGCAGCTTGGGTCGGGAGTCGTACAATGAGCAGTTCTTC. Translated: CASSLGRESYNEQFF.

This chain connects TRBV5-1 to TRBJ2-1, with TRBD1 matching 11 bases. The CDR3 consists of 16 residues. The germline CDR1 and CDR2 sequences are SGHRS and YFSETQ. The ends lost 3 bases at V and 8 bases at J; junction bases unmatched: 10. The CDR3 DNA reads as TGCGCCAGCAGCTCTCTCCGGGACAGGGGGAGGGATGAGCAGTTCTTC. It specifies CASSSLRDRGRDEQFF.

This clone was counted a single time. V is TRBV7-9 and J is TRBJ2-3, with no clear D. This CDR3 comprises 11 residues. V lost 2 bases to trimming and J lost 11 bases, with 8 bases between them. Germline V gene data show CDR1 as SEHNR and CDR2 as FQNEAQ (reference sequence). The chain's CDR3 is CASSLSPEQYF. The CDR3 nucleotides are TGTGCCAGCAGCTTATCACCAGAGCAGTATTTT. Full variable domain (remainder filled in from reference TRBV7-9 and TRBJ2-3): DTGVSQNPRHKITKRGQNVTFRCDPISEHNRLYWYRQTLGQGPEFLTYFQNEAQLEKSRLLSDRFSAERPKGSFSTLEIQRTEQGDSAMYLCASSLSPEQYFGPGTRLTVL.

The chain is built from TRBV11-2 and TRBJ2-1; 7 bases map to TRBD2. This CDR3 is 16 amino acids long. Trimming removed 4 bases from V and 0 bases from J; junction bases left unmatched: 6. Germline assignment: CDR1 SGHAT and CDR2 FQNNGV. The CDR3 region is CASSWGGESSYNEQFF. CDR3 coding DNA: TGTGCCAGCAGCTGGGGGGGAGAGAGCTCCTACAATGAGCAGTTCTTC.

The CDR3 DNA sequence: TGTGCCTGGAGTGGGGGGGGCCCTGGAAACACCATATATTTT. Protein product: CAWSGGGPGNTIYF. This chain links TRBV30 with TRBJ1-3, with a tentative D call TRBD1 (6 bases). The CDR3 consists of 14 residues. In germline, CDR1 is GTSNPN, CDR2 SVGIG (reference sequence). Trimming took 1 base from V and 2 from J, leaving 9 bases between them.

V is TRBV2 and J is TRBJ2-1, with unresolved D. Germline V gene lookup returns CDR1 SNHLY and CDR2 FYNNEI. The CDR3 consists of 15 residues. With 2 bases removed from V and 5 bases from J, the gap between germline ends came to 13 bases. The CDR3 loop is CASSELPSRNNEQFF. The DNA for the CDR3 is TGTGCCAGCAGTGAATTGCCTAGTCGCAACAATGAGCAGTTCTTC.

The rearrangement uses TRBV6-1 and TRBJ1-5, with TRBD1 as a possible D gene (5 bases). CDR1 and CDR2 (germline): MNHNS, SASEGT. Trimming took 2 bases from V and 8 from J, leaving 28 bases between them. The CDR3 totals 19 residues. CDR3 coding DNA: TGTGCCAGCAGTGAATTAAAAGGATGGGCCCGCCGCAAAGGGGAGCCCCAGCATTTT. This gives the protein CASSELKGWARRKGEPQHF.

The CDR3 loop is CASSLTGVSNQPQHF. CDR3 bases: TGTGCCAGCAGCTTGACAGGGGTTTCAAATCAGCCCCAGCATTTT. The chain employs TRBV7-2 and TRBJ1-5; 8 nucleotides match TRBD1. Germline V lookup: CDR1 SGHTA, CDR2 FQGNSA. With 3 bases clipped from V and 4 bases from J, the junction kept 5 bases outside the gene matches. This CDR3 is 15 amino acids long.

The chain links TRBV7-8 to TRBJ2-7; 10 positions agree with TRBD2. Germline V gives CDR1 SGHVS, CDR2 FQNEAQ. The CDR3 contains 15 residues. J was trimmed by 6 bases and V by 0 bases; bases with no gene match: 5. The CDR3 is CASSLAASGSSEQYF. In nucleotides, the CDR3 is TGTGCCAGCAGCTTAGCCGCTAGCGGGAGTTCCGAGCAGTACTTC.

The table lists this clone with a count of one. The chain uses TRBV27 and TRBJ1-6; maybe TRBD1 (5 bases). The CDR3 loop spans 16 amino acids. Germline V CDR1 and CDR2: MNHEY, SMNVEV (reference sequence). The V and J ends lost 5 bases and 7 bases respectively, with 18 bases between them. CDR3 coding DNA: TGTGCCAGCAGTCTCACATCGGGGGTTAGGAATTCACCCCTCCACTTT. Its translation is CASSLTSGVRNSPLHF.

The chain combines TRBV7-9 with TRBJ2-3; 7 nucleotides agree with TRBD2. The CDR3 length is 17 residues. Unmatched junction bases numbered 9, after V lost 1 base and J lost 2 bases. CDR1 is SEHNR and CDR2 is FQNEAQ in the germline V gene (reference sequence). The CDR3 region is CASSLGGWGGYTDTQYF. CDR3 nucleotide sequence: TGTGCCAGCAGCTTAGGAGGATGGGGGGGATACACAGATACGCAGTATTTT.

This chain connects TRBV18 to TRBJ2-2; 9 bases are a match to TRBD1. Unmatched junction bases numbered 2, after V lost 3 bases and J lost 3 bases. CDR3 length: 15 residues. The germline V gene encodes CDR1 KGHSH and CDR2 LQKENI. The CDR3 sequence: CASSPGQGHTGELFF. DNA for the CDR3: TGTGCCAGCTCACCGGGACAGGGTCACACCGGGGAGCTGTTTTTT.

The chain carries TRBV4-1 and TRBJ1-4; TRBD1 matches 7 bases. Losses at the gene ends were 4 bases for V and 4 bases for J; bases not matched to a gene: 6. Germline CDR1 MGHRA, CDR2 YSYEKL. This CDR3 is built from 15 residues. CDR3 amino acids: CASSPPGGYNEKLFF. The CDR3 region has the DNA TGCGCCAGCAGCCCCCCAGGGGGATATAATGAAAAACTGTTTTTT.

This chain's CDR3 is CASSLAQQRTDTQYF. The CDR3 bases are TGCGCCAGCAGCTTGGCACAGCAACGCACAGATACGCAGTATTTT. This chain uses TRBV5-1 with TRBJ2-3, with no clear D. The V end was cut by 0 bases, the J end by 1 base, with 9 bases between. Germline-derived CDR1 and CDR2 are SGHRS and YFSETQ. The CDR3 is made up of 15 amino acids.

V and J are TRBV27 and TRBJ2-7; 9 nucleotides align to TRBD1. J gave up 5 bases and V 2 bases, and 10 bases lay outside the gene matches. The CDR3 spans 16 residues. CDR1 is MNHEY, CDR2 SMNVEV, per germline (reference sequence). DNA of the CDR3: TGTGCCAGCAGTTTACTCTATGACAGGGGGGTCAACGAGCAGTACTTC. It translates to CASSLLYDRGVNEQYF.